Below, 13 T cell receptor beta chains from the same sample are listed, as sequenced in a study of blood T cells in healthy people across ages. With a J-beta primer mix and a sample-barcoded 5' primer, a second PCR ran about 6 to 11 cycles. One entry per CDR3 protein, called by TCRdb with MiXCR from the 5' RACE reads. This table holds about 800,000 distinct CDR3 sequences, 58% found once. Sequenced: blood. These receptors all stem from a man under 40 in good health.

CDR3 region: CASSRPGQGAVNTEAFF. DNA of the CDR3: TGTGCCAGCAGTCGTCCGGGACAGGGGGCCGTGAACACTGAAGCTTTCTTT. The chain carries TRBV28 and TRBJ1-1, with TRBD1 matching over 12 bases. This CDR3 has 17 residues. Germline assignment: CDR1 MDHEN and CDR2 SYDVKM. Germline trimming cut 5 bases from V and 0 bases from J; bases unmatched to any gene: 7.

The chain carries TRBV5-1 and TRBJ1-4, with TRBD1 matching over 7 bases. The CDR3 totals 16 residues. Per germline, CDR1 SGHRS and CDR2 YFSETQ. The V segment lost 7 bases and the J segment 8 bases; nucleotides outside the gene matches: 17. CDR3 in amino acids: CASGMYPGQTDEKLFF. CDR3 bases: TGCGCCAGCGGAATGTACCCGGGACAGACAGACGAAAAACTGTTTTTT.

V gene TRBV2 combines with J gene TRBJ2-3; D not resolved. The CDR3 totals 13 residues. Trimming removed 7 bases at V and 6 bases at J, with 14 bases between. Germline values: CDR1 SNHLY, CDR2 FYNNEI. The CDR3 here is CASNAGRGDTQYF. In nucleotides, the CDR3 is TGTGCCAGCAATGCTGGCCGTGGCGATACGCAGTATTTT.

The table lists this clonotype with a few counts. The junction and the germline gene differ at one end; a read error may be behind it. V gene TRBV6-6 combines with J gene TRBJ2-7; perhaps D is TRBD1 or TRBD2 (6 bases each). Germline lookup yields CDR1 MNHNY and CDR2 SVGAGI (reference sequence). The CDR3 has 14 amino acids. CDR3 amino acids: CASSYGGPSYEQYF. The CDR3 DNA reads TGTGCCAGTAGTTACGGGGGCCCCTCCTACGAGCAGTACTTC.

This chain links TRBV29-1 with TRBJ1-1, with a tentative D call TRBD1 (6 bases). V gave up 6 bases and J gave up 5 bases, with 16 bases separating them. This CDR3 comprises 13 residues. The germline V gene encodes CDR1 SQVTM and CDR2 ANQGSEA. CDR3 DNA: TGCAGCGTATCGACAGGTTCTGGAACTGAAGCTTTCTTT. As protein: CSVSTGSGTEAFF.

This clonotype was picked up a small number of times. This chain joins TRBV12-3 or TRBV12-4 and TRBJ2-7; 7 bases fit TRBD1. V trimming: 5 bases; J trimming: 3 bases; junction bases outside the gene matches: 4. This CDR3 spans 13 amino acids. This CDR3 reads CASSRGQYYEQYF. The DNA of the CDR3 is TGTGCCAGCAGTAGGGGACAGTACTACGAGCAGTACTTC.

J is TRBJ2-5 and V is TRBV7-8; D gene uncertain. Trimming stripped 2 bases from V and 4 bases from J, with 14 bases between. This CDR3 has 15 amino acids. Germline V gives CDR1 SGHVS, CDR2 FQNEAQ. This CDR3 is CASSLFSMPGETQYF. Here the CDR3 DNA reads TGTGCCAGCAGCTTATTCAGCATGCCGGGAGAGACCCAGTACTTC.

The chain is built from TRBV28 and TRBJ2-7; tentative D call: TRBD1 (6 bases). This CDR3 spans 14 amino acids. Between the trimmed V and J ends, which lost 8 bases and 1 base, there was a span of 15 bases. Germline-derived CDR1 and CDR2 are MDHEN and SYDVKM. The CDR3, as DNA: TGTGCCAGCGGCCAGACAGGCCTGTCCTACGAGCAGTACTTC. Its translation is CASGQTGLSYEQYF.

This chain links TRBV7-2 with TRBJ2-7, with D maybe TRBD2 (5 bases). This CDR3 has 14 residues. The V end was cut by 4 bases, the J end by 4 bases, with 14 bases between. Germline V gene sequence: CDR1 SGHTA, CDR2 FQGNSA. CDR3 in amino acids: CASSYPEGVYEQYF. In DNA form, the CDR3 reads TGTGCCAGCAGCTACCCCGAGGGCGTTTACGAGCAGTACTTC.

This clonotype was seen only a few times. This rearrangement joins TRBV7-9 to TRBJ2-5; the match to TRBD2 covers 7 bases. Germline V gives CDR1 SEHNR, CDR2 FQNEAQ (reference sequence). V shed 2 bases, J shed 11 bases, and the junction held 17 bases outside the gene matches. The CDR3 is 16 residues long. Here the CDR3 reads CASSLKKAGVGNEQYF. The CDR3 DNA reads TGTGCCAGCAGCTTAAAAAAGGCGGGAGTCGGAAATGAGCAGTACTTC.

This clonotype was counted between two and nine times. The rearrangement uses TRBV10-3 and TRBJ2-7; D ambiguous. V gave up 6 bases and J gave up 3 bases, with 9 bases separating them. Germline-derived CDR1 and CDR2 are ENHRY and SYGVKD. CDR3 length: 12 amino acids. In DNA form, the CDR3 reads TGTGCCATCAGGATCAGTGACTACGAGCAGTACTTC. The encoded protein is CAIRISDYEQYF.

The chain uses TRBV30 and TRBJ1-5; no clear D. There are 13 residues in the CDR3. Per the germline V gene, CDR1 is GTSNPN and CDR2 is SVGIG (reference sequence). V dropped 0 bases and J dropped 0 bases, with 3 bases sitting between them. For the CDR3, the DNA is TGTGCCTGGAGTGTACTTAGCAATCAGCCCCAGCATTTT. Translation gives CAWSVLSNQPQHF.

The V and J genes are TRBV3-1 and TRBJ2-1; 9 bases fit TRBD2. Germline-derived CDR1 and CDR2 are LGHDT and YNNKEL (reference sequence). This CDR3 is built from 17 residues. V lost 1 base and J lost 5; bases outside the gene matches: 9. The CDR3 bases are TGTGCCAGCAGCCAAGGGTTGGCGGGAGGGTTCAACAATGAGCAGTTCTTC. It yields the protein CASSQGLAGGFNNEQFF.